The subject of this entry is one TCR beta chain. Germline lookup yields CDR1 SEHNR and CDR2 FQNEAQ (reference sequence). The CDR3 totals 13 residues. The germline V and J ends were trimmed by 3 bases and 3 bases, with 9 bases remaining between them. This sample is part of a study of T cell responses to AZD1222 COVID-19 vaccine. TCRdb keeps only in-frame clones here, not all; method: immunoSEQ multiplex PCR. The table lists 110,000 to 150,000 clones, 80% to 95% of them singletons. Specimen: peripheral blood, collected on day 0 of AZD1222 vaccination. This TCR was recovered from an adult in good health. V gene TRBV7-9 combines with J gene TRBJ2-7; D not resolved. In nucleotides, the CDR3 is TGTGCCAGCAGCTTGGACGGTCACTACGAGCAGTACTTC. This gives the protein CASSLDGHYEQYF.